A selection of T cell receptor beta chains follows, all from one sample in a study of T-cell memory formation after mild COVID-19. TCRdb reprocessed the 5' RACE reads with MiXCR, giving one entry per CDR3 protein. The sample contains 250,000 or so distinct CDR3 sequences, around a tenth of which appear only once. The material sequenced was PBMCs or a T cell subset sorted from them (not recorded which). The receptors stem from a man younger than 35 who had mild COVID-19 (a few samples of this study predate the infection). Cell type and time point are not known. The CDR3 runs from the conserved cysteine through the conserved F or W. The D gene is left open where the match is weak. Clone size is shown for a subset of rows, as once, few, many or a class of expanded clone.

J,V,D,size,DNA,CDR3
TRBJ2-7,TRBV18,NA,NA,TGTGCCAGCTCACCGCAGGGATTCTCCTACGAGCAGTACTTC,CASSPQGFSYEQYF
TRBJ2-3,TRBV6-2/TRBV6-3,NA,few,TGTGCCAGCGGACTGTCGGGCACAGATACGCAGTATTTT,CASGLSGTDTQYF
TRBJ2-7,TRBV15,NA,few,TGTGCCACCAGCAGAGATGGTTGGGAGCAGTACTTC,CATSRDGWEQYF
TRBJ1-3,TRBV7-2,NA,NA,TGTGCCAGCAGCTTGGCCGGGACAATCAGGCCCGGAAACACCATATATTTT,CASSLAGTIRPGNTIYF
TRBJ2-5,TRBV15,NA,many,TGTGCCACCGCCAAGAGGGACCAAGAGACCCAGTACTTC,CATAKRDQETQYF
TRBJ2-1,TRBV27,NA,NA,TGTGCCAGCAGGACCTTTTTTGGGTCGGTGAATGAGCAGTTCTTC,CASRTFFGSVNEQFF
TRBJ1-6,TRBV12-3/TRBV12-4,TRBD1,NA,TGTGCCAGCAGTCCCCTGACAGGGGATTCACCCCTCCACTTT,CASSPLTGDSPLHF
TRBJ1-2,TRBV7-2,NA,few,TGTGCCAGCACCGCGTGGAGCTCAAACTATGGCTACACCTTC,CASTAWSSNYGYTF
TRBJ1-2,TRBV5-4,NA,few,TGTGCCAGCAGCTTCGGGACGGCTGTGTATGGCTACACCTTC,CASSFGTAVYGYTF
TRBJ2-3,TRBV27,NA,NA,TGTGCCACACAGGGACCAGATACGCAGTATTTT,CATQGPDTQYF
TRBJ2-3,TRBV20-1,TRBD2,few,TGCAGTGCTAGCCGGTGGGACGGGGGGGCGTCAGATACGCAGTATTTT,CSASRWDGGASDTQYF